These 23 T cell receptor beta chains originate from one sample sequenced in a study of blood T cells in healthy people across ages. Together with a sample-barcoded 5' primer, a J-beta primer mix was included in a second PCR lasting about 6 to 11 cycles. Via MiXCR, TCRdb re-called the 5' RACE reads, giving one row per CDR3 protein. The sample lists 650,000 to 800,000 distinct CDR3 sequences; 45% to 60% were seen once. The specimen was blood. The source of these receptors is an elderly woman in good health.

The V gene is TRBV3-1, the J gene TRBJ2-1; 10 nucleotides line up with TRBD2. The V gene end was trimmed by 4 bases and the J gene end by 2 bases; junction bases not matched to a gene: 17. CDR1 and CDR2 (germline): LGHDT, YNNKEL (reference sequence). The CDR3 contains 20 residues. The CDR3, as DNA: TGTGCCAGCAGCCGGAGTCAGTTCACTAGCGGGATACGGACCTACAATGAGCAGTTCTTC. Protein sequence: CASSRSQFTSGIRTYNEQFF.

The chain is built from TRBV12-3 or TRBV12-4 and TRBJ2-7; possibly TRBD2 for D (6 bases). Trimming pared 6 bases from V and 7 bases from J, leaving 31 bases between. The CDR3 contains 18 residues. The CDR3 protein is CASSPRSGHLAGHNEQYF. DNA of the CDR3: TGTGCCAGCAGCCCTCGGAGCGGGCATTTGGCTGGGCACAATGAGCAGTACTTC.

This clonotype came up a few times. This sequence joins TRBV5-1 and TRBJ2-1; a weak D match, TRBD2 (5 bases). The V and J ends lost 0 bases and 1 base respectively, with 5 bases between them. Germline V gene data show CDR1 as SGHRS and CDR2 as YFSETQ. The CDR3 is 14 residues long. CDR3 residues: CASSLVASYNEQFF. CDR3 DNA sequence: TGCGCCAGCAGCTTGGTAGCGTCCTACAATGAGCAGTTCTTC.

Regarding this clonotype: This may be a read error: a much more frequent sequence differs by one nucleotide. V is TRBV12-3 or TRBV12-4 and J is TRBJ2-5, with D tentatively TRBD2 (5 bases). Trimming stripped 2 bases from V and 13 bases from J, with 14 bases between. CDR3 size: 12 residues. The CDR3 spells CASSLREPDAYF. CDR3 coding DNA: TGTGCCAGCAGTTTACGGGAACCCGACGCGTACTTC.

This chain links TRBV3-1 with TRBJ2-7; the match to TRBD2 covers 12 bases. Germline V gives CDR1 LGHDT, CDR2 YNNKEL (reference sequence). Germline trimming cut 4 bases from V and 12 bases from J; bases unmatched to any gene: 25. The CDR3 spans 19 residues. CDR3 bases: TGTGCCAGCAGCCTCTACCGGACTAGCGGGACCCTGTACCAAGAGACCCGGTACTTC. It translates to CASSLYRTSGTLYQETRYF.

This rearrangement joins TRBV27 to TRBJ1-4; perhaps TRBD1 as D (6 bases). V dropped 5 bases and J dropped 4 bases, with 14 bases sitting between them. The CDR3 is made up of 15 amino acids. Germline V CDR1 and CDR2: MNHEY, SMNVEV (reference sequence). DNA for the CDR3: TGTGCCAGCAGTACCCACAGGGCGGGTAATGAAAAACTGTTTTTT. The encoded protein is CASSTHRAGNEKLFF.

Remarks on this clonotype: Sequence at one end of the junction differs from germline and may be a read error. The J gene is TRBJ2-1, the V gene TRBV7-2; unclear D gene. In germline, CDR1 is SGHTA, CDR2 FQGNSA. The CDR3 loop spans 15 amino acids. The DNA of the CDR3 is TGTGCCCGCAGCCCAGTCCGCCGGCCCTACAATGAGCAGTTCTTC. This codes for CARSPVRRPYNEQFF. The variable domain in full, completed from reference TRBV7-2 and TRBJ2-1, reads GAGVSQSPSNKVTEKGKDVELRCDPISGHTALYWYRQSLGQGLEFLIYFQGNSAPDKSGLPSDRFSAERTGGSVSTLTIQRTQQEDSAVYLCARSPVRRPYNEQFFGPGTRLTVL.

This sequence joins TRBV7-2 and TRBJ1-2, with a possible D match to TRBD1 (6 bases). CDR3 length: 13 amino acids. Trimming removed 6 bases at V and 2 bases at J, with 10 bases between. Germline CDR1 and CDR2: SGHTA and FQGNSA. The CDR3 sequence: CASSTDRNYGYTF. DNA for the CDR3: TGTGCCAGCAGTACTGACAGGAACTATGGCTACACCTTC.

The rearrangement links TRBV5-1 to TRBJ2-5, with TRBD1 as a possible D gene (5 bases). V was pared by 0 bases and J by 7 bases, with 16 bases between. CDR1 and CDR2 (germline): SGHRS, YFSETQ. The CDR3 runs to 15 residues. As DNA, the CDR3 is TGCGCCAGCAGCTTGGCCGTGACAGATGGTGGGACCCAGTACTTC. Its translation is CASSLAVTDGGTQYF.

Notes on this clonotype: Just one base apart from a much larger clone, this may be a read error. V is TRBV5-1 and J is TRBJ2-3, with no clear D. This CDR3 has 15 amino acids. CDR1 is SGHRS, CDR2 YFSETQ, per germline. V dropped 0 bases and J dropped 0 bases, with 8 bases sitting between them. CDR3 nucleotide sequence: TGCGCCAGCAGCTTGGAAAAAAGGAGCACAGATACGCAGTATTTT. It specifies CASSLEKRSTDTQYF.

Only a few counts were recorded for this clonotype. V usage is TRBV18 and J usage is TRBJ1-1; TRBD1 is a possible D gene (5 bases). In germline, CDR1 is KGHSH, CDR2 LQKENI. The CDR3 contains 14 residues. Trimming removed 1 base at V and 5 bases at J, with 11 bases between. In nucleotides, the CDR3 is TGTGCCAGCTCACCACAGGGGTGGAGGACTGAAGCTTTCTTT. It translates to CASSPQGWRTEAFF.

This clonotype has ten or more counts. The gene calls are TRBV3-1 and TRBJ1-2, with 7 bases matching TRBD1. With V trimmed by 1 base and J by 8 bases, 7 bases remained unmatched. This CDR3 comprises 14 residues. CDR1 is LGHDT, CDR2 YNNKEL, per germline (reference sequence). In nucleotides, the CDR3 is TGTGCCAGCAGCCAAGGAAGAAGGGGGCGAGGCTACACCTTC. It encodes CASSQGRRGRGYTF.

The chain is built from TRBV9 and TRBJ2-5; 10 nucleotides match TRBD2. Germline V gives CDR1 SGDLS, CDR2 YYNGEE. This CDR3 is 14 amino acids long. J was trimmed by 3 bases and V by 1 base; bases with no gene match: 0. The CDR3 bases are TGTGCCAGCAGCGTAACTAGCGGGGAAGAGACCCAGTACTTC. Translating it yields CASSVTSGEETQYF.

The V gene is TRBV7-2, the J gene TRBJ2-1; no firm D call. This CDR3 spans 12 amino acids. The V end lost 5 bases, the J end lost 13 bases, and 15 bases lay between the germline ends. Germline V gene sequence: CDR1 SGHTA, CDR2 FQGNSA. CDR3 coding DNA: TGTGCCAGCAGCCCTTTCGGAGAGACCCAGTTCTTC. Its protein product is CASSPFGETQFF.

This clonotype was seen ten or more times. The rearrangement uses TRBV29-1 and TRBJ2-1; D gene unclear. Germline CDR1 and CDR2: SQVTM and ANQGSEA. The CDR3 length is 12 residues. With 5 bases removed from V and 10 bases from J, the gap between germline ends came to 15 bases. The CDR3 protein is CSVQPVGGEQFF. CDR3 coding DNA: TGCAGCGTTCAGCCCGTTGGTGGGGAGCAGTTCTTC.

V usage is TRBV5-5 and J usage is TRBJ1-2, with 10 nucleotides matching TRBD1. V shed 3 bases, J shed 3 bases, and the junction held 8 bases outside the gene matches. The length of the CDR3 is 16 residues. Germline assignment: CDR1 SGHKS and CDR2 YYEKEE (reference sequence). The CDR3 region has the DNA TGTGCCAGCAGCTCGAATTACGGGACAGGGGACTATGGCTACACCTTC. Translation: CASSSNYGTGDYGYTF.

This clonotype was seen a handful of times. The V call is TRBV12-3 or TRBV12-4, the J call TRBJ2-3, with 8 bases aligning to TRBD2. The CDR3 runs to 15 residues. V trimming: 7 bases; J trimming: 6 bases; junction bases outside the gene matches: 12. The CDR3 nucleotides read TGTGCCAGCACCATGGGAAGAGCGGGAGCGGATACGCAGTATTTT. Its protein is CASTMGRAGADTQYF.

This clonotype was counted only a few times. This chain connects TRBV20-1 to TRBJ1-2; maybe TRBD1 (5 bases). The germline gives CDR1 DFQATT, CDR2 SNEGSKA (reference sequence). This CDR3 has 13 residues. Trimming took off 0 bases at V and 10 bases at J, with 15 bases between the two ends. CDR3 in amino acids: CSAREPPTGTYTF. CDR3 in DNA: TGCAGTGCTAGAGAACCACCGACGGGGACCTACACCTTC.

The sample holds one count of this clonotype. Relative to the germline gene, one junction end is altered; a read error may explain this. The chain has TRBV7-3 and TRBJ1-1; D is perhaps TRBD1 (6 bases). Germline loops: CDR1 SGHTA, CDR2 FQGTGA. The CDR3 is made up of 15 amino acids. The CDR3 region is CASGLGARGVTEAFF. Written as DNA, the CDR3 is TGTGCCAGCGGCTTAGGGGCCAGGGGCGTCACTGAAGCTTTCTTT.

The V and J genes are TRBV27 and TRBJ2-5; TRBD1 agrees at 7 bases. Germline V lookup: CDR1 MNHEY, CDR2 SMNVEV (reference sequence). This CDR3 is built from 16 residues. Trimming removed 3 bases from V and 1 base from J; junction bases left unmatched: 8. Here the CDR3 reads CASSFGRQGFQETQYF. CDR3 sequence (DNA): TGTGCCAGCAGTTTCGGCCGACAGGGTTTCCAAGAGACCCAGTACTTC.

CDR3 loop: CASSVPSYGGSYNEQFF. The CDR3 bases are TGTGCCAGCAGCGTCCCAAGCTACGGAGGGTCCTACAATGAGCAGTTCTTC. This rearrangement joins TRBV9 to TRBJ2-1, with D possibly being TRBD2 (6 bases). Trimming shortened V by 2 bases and J by 1 base, and 16 bases separated the two germline ends. Germline assignment: CDR1 SGDLS and CDR2 YYNGEE. CDR3 length: 17 residues.

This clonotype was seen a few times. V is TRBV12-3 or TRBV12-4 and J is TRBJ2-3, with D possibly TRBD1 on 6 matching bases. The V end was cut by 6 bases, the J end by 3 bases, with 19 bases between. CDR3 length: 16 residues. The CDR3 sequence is CASSTTGIVETDTQYF. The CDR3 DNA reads TGTGCCAGCAGCACCACAGGGATAGTGGAAACAGATACGCAGTATTTT.

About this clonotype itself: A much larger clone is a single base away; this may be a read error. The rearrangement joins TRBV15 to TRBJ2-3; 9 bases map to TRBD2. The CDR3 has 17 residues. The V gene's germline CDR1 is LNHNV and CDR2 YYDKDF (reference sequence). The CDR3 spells CATGRGLALPSTDTQYF. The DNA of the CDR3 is TGTGCCACCGGCAGAGGACTAGCGCTACCTAGCACAGATACGCAGTATTTT.